This TCR beta chain was retrieved from a study of cytomegalovirus exposure and HLA in healthy donors. In regard to this clone: Its antigen remains unidentified.

The CDR3 is 12 residues long. The V gene's germline CDR1 is LNHDA and CDR2 SQIVND (reference sequence). V was clipped by 5 bases and J by 8 bases; unmatched bases: 2. Donors counted as nominally healthy when sampled, yet unrecorded immune exposures were likely. PCR was performed using 60 Vbeta and 13 Jbeta primers. The method was immunoSEQ multiplex PCR; TCRdb's version includes in-frame clones alone and lacks a portion of them. The sample holds fewer than 150,000 clones, roughly 85% seen once. The study, taken as a whole, reports: Previously analyzed data showed that most TCR beta V segments were productive at a frequency of about 90% or about 30%. There were some V segments, including TRBV6-2 and TRBV6-3, excluded as indistinguishable. A later analysis linked a missense DCLRE1C variant to TCR beta V- and J-gene trimming.

The sequenced sample was PBMCs. The V gene is TRBV19, the J gene TRBJ2-2, with TRBD2 matching over 7 bases. This TCR came from a man in his forties in good health and CMV-seropositive. CDR3 loop: CASSELAGELFF. CDR3 bases: TGTGCCAGTAGTGAACTAGCGGGGGAGCTGTTTTTT.